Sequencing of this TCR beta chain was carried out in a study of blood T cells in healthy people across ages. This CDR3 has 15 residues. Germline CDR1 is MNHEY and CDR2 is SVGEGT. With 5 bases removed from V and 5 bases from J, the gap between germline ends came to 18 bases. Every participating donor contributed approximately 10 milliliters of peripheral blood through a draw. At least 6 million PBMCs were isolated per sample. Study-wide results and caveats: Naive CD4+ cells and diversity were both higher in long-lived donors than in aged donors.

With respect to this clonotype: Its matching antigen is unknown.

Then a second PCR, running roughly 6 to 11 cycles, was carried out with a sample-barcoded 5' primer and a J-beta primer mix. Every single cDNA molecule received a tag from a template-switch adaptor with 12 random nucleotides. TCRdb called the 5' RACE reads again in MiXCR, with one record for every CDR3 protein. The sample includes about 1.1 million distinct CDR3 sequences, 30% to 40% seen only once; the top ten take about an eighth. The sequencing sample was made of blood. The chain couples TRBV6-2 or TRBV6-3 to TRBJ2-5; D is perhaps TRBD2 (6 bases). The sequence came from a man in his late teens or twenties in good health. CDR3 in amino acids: CASSTVAVIGETQYF. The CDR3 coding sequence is TGTGCCAGCAGTACAGTAGCGGTAATTGGGGAGACCCAGTACTTC.